This T cell receptor (beta chain) was captured in a study of shared clonotypes between healthy human individuals. In the study overall: The donors, a couple of women and a few men, were aged 18 to 49. Per donor, three plates held CD4 naive cells, three held CD4 memory, two held CD8 naive and one held CD8 memory.

Per the original data handling: In the immunoSEQ data, sequences were junction-only and lacked quality scores, so filtering differed. Sequenced by immunoSEQ multiplex PCR; TCRdb stores in-frame clones only, minus some. The V and J calls and clone size are taken from that table; D and trimming were inferred from the DNA. The profile covers about 580,000 clones, with 95% to 98% appearing a single time and 0.25% to 0.35% taken by the ten largest. Terminally differentiated effector memory CD45RA+ cells were excluded by CCR7 positive selection of CD45RO-negative cells. Adult donors, all healthy and HIV-negative, had no recent acute infections or vaccinations. Per germline, CDR1 SGDLS and CDR2 YYNGEE. There are 14 residues in the CDR3. The V end was cut by 3 bases, the J end by 6 bases, with 14 bases between.

The chain links TRBV9 to TRBJ2-3; D might be TRBD2 (6 bases). The sequence came from a man aged 25 to 45 in good health. The material sequenced was naive CD8+ T cells sorted from blood. Here the CDR3 DNA reads TGTGCCAGCAGCGCCGGGACTCCCCGGGATACGCAGTATTTT. Protein: CASSAGTPRDTQYF.